The rows below give T cell receptor beta chains drawn from one sample of a study of blood T cells in healthy people across ages. TCRdb used MiXCR to reprocess the 5' RACE reads, holding one entry per CDR3 protein. The table has roughly 1 million distinct CDR3 sequences, about 25% seen once; the top ten hold less than 0.85%. The same data also contributed to another study, on T cells of mothers and their children.

The sample comprised blood. The source of these receptors is a girl aged 2-10 years in good health. CDR3s include the opening cysteine and the closing phenylalanine or tryptophan. The D gene is left open where the match is weak. Part of the rows lack a size; the others show once, few, many or a class for expanded clones.

>TRBD2|TRBJ2-1|15|TRBV4-1|-
TGCGCCAGCAGCCGGAGGGGAGGGCCGAACAATGAGCAGTTCTTC
CASSRRGGPNNEQFF
>-|TRBJ2-2|16|TRBV9|-
TGTGCCAGCAGCGTAGGCGAGGCGGCTAGAACCGGGGAGCTGTTTTTT
CASSVGEAARTGELFF
>-|TRBJ2-1|13|TRBV15|-
TGTGCCACTGGGGGGATGCTAAACAATGAGCAGTTCTTC
CATGGMLNNEQFF
>-|TRBJ2-3|13|TRBV7-6|few
TGTGCCAGCAGCTTAGCGCAGGCGGATACGCAGTATTTT
CASSLAQADTQYF
>-|TRBJ2-3|14|TRBV6-6|-
TGTGCCAGCAGTCATACTGAGGCCACAGATACGCAGTATTTT
CASSHTEATDTQYF
>-|TRBJ2-7|12|TRBV20-1|few
TGCAGTGCTATACAGGACAGCCACGAGCAGTACTTC
CSAIQDSHEQYF
>-|TRBJ2-7|13|TRBV6-6|few
TGTGCCAGCAGTTACTCGGGCAACTACGAGCAGTACTTC
CASSYSGNYEQYF
>-|TRBJ1-6|14|TRBV4-2|-
TGTGCCAGCAGCCAAGGCTCCTATAATTCACCCCTCCACTTT
CASSQGSYNSPLHF
>TRBD1|TRBJ2-1|14|TRBV29-1|few
TGCAGCGTTGAGATACAGGGGGCTAAGTATGAGCAGTTCTTC
CSVEIQGAKYEQFF
>-|TRBJ1-2|13|TRBV27|few
TGTGCCACCAAGGCCCGGGGCCGGTATGGCTACACCTTC
CATKARGRYGYTF
>-|TRBJ2-1|13|TRBV20-1|-
TGCAGTGCTAGGAGCAGGGGCCCCAATGAGCAGTTCTTC
CSARSRGPNEQFF
>-|TRBJ1-5|14|TRBV27|-
TGTGCCAGCAGTACTCACTTGGGTCATCAGCCCCAGCATTTT
CASSTHLGHQPQHF
>TRBD1|TRBJ1-1|16|TRBV5-5|few
TGTGCCAGCAGCCGGGGACAGGGGACACTTAACACTGAAGCTTTCTTT
CASSRGQGTLNTEAFF
>-|TRBJ2-7|15|TRBV2|-
TGTGCCAGCAGTGTTGAACAGGGACCTTCCTACGAGCAGTACTTC
CASSVEQGPSYEQYF
>-|TRBJ2-7|12|TRBV6-1|few
TGTGCCACTGGGGGCTTCTCCTACGAGCAGTACTTC
CATGGFSYEQYF
>-|TRBJ2-5|13|TRBV9|few
TGTGCCAGCAGCGTAGAGAATGGGGAGACCCAGTACTTC
CASSVENGETQYF
>-|TRBJ2-2|12|TRBV5-5|-
TGTGCCAGCACCCCATTCAACGGGGAGCTGTTTTTT
CASTPFNGELFF
>-|TRBJ2-3|15|TRBV9|few
TGTGCCAGCAGCGAAGGTGGAGCAAACACAGATACGCAGTATTTT
CASSEGGANTDTQYF
>-|TRBJ1-1|15|TRBV6-1|-
TGTGCCAGCAGTGCCCATCTCGCGTTGAACACTGAAGCTTTCTTT
CASSAHLALNTEAFF
>-|TRBJ1-5|13|TRBV20-1|few
TGCAGTGCTATTGCAGGGAAGGACCAGCCCCAGCATTTT
CSAIAGKDQPQHF
>-|TRBJ1-2|13|TRBV5-1|once
TGCGCCAGCAGCCTCACAGGGTATAGCGGCTACACCTTC
CASSLTGYSGYTF
>-|TRBJ2-5|13|TRBV2|-
TGTGCCAGCCGTGGAACTCGCGGCGGGACCCAGTACTTC
CASRGTRGGTQYF
>-|TRBJ2-7|16|TRBV6-1|-
TGTGCCAGCAACAATCGGGGGGCAAATCTCGACTACGAGCAGTACTTC
CASNNRGANLDYEQYF
>TRBD2|TRBJ2-7|15|TRBV7-9|-
TGTGCCAGCAGTCCGACTAGCGGGAGGCCAAGAGAGCAGTACTTC
CASSPTSGRPREQYF
>TRBD2|TRBJ2-7|15|TRBV6-5|few
TGTGCCAGCAGTAACTCGCGGGAGTGGTCCTACGAGCAGTACTTC
CASSNSREWSYEQYF
>TRBD1|TRBJ1-2|14|TRBV29-1|-
TGCAGCGTTGAAGTGGGGACAGGCAGCTATGGCTACACCTTC
CSVEVGTGSYGYTF
>-|TRBJ2-1|12|TRBV6-2/TRBV6-3|-
TGTGCCAGCAGTAACAGGGTTCGGGAGCAGTTCTTC
CASSNRVREQFF
>TRBD2|TRBJ2-3|14|TRBV20-1|-
TGCAGTGCTGGGGGACTAGAGCGCTTAGATACGCAGTATTTT
CSAGGLERLDTQYF
>TRBD1|TRBJ1-4|15|TRBV9|-
TGTGCCAGCAGCTCCCCGGGACAGCTAAATGAAAAACTGTTTTTT
CASSSPGQLNEKLFF